One T cell receptor beta chain is described in this entry. With V trimmed by 5 bases and J by 2 bases, 2 bases remained unmatched. Germline values: CDR1 SNHLY, CDR2 FYNNEI. The CDR3 extends over 13 amino acids. This record comes from a study of technical replicates of blood from a handful of donors. Libraries were prepared by immunoSEQ multiplex PCR; TCRdb keeps only in-frame clonotypes and omits some of them. In the table there are 65,000 to 90,000 clones, around 92% of which are singletons. The rearrangement links TRBV2 to TRBJ2-5, with 7 positions matching TRBD2. Material: T cells isolated from PBMCs. The TCR originated in a human donor in good health. In nucleotides, the CDR3 is TGTGCCAGCAGTCGTAGCGGGCAAGAGACCCAGTACTTC. Protein sequence: CASSRSGQETQYF.